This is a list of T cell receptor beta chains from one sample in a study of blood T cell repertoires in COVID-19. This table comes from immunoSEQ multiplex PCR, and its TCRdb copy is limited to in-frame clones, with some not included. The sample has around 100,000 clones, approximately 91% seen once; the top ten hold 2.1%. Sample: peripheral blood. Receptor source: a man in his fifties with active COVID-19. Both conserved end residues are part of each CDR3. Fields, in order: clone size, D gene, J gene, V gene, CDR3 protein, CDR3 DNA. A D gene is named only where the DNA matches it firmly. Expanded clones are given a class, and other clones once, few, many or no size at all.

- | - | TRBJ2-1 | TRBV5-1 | CASSLGQGNEQFF | TGCGCCAGCAGCTTGGGGCAGGGGAACGAGCAGTTCTTC
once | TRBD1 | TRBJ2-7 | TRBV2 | CASRGTGVIGYEQYF | TGTGCCAGCAGGGGGACAGGGGTAATTGGCTACGAGCAGTACTTC
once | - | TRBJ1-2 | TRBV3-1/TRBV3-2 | CASSQARGPYGYTF | TGTGCCAGCAGCCAAGCCAGGGGTCCCTATGGCTACACCTTC
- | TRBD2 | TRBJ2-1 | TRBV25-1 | CASSELKRDWSSYNEQFF | TGTGCCAGCAGTGAATTAAAGCGGGACTGGAGCTCCTACAATGAGCAGTTCTTC
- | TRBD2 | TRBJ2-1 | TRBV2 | CASSGLAVYNEQFF | TGTGCCAGCAGTGGACTAGCGGTGTACAATGAGCAGTTCTTC
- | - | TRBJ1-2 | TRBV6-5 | CASESKPGVGGYTF | TGTGCCAGCGAGTCCAAACCCGGGGTGGGGGGCTACACCTTC
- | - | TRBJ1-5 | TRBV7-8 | CASSSSGGTPGSNQPQHF | TGTGCCAGCAGCTCCTCCGGAGGGACGCCGGGGAGCAATCAGCCCCAGCATTTT
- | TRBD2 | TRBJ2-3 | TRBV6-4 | CASSRTSGGSTDTQYF | TGTGCCAGCAGTCGGACTAGCGGGGGTAGCACAGATACGCAGTATTTT
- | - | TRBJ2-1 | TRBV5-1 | CASSPTAGNNEQFF | TGCGCCAGCAGCCCGACGGCAGGGAACAATGAGCAGTTCTTC
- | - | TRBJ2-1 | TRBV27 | CASWAHNEQFF | TGTGCCAGCTGGGCTCACAATGAGCAGTTCTTC
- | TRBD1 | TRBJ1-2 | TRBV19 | CASSISGTGQPNYGYTF | TGTGCCAGTAGTATATCAGGTACGGGACAGCCGAACTATGGCTACACCTTC
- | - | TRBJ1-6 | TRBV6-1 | CASSEGLLNNSPLHF | TGTGCCAGCAGTGAAGGGTTACTCAATAATTCACCCCTCCACTTT
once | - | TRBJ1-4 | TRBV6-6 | CASSYSRTANEKLFF | TGTGCCAGCAGTTACTCGAGGACAGCTAATGAAAAACTGTTTTTT
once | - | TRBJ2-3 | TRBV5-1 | CASSPEGRTSTDTQYF | TGCGCCAGCAGCCCGGAGGGACGCACTAGCACAGATACGCAGTATTTT
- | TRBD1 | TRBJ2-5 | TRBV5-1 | CASSLVGGAETQYF | TGCGCCAGCAGCTTGGTAGGGGGCGCGGAGACCCAGTACTTC
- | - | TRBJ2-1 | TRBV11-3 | CASSPRGSYNEQFF | TGTGCCAGCAGCCCGAGGGGGTCCTACAATGAGCAGTTCTTC
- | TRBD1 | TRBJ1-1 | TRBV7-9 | CASSLGGDRGRTEAFF | TGTGCCAGCAGCCTAGGAGGAGACAGGGGAAGAACTGAAGCTTTCTTT
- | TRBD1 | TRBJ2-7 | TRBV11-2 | CASSLPGQGWTRAYEQYF | TGTGCCAGCAGCTTACCGGGACAGGGCTGGACTAGGGCTTACGAGCAGTACTTC
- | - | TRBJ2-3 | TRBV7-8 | CASSPRDNLVDTQYF | TGTGCCAGCAGCCCCCGGGACAACCTAGTTGATACGCAGTATTTT
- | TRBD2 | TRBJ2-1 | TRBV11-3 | CASSLDLLFGRASYNEQFF | TGTGCCAGCAGCTTAGATCTCCTCTTCGGGAGGGCCTCCTACAATGAGCAGTTCTTC
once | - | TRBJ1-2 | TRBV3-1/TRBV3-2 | CASSQAGARYGYTF | TGTGCCAGCAGCCAAGCAGGGGCCCGATATGGCTACACCTTC
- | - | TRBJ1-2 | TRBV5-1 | CASSLAGDSSGYGYTF | TGCGCCAGCAGCTTGGCCGGTGACAGTTCAGGGTATGGCTACACCTTC